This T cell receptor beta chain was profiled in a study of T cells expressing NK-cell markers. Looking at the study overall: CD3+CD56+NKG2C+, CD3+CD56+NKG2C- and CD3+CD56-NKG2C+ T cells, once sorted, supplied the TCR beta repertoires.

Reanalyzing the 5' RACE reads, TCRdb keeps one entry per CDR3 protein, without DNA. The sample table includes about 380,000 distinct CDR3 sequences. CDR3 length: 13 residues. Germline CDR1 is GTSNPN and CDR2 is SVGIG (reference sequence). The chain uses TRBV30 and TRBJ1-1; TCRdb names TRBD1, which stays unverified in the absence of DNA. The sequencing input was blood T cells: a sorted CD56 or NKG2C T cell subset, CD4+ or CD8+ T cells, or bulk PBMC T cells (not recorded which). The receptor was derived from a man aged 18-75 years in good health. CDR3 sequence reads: CAVQGNRGFEAFF.